This entry is about one T cell receptor (beta chain). Researchers took RNA transcripts and amplified the TCR beta CDR3 regions from them. In the first-round RT-PCR of the TCR CDR3, the HTBI primer set was used. TCRdb re-called the multiplex PCR reads with MiXCR, one entry per CDR3 protein. The sample contains about 690,000 distinct CDR3 sequences, 15% to 20% of which appear only once. The entry originates in a study of T cells in Graves' hyperthyroidism and ophthalmopathy. Graves' hyperthyroidism was deemed stable given no ophthalmopathy progression within 18 months. Orbital computed tomography, thyroid ultrasound, serum thyroxine and TRAb, and clinical symptoms together informed the diagnoses. The receptor was isolated from a man aged 50-59 years with Graves' hyperthyroidism. Source material: blood.

Here the CDR3 DNA reads TGTGCCAGCAGGCAAAACAGGGGGCCCTACGAGCAGTACTTC. This encodes CASRQNRGPYEQYF. This chain links TRBV12-3 or TRBV12-4 with TRBJ2-7; 9 bases are a match to TRBD1. CDR3 length: 14 amino acids. After removal of 6 bases from V and 2 bases from J, the junction contained 5 bases not matched to a gene.